A selection of T cell receptor beta chains follows, all from one sample in a study of T cell repertoires in cytomegalovirus infection. TCRdb re-called the reads with MiXCR, one entry per CDR3 protein. The sample comprises 150,000 to 200,000 distinct CDR3 sequences, roughly 30% of which are singletons, and 30% to 35% rests with the top ten. The sample taken for sequencing was PBMCs. The receptors stem from a human donor in good health (CMV status not recorded). Some clones in this sample may be carry-over from other donors' samples. Both conserved end residues are part of each CDR3. A D gene is named only where the DNA matches it firmly. Part of the rows lack a size; the others show once, few, many or a class for expanded clones.

few | TRBJ1-1 | . | TRBV30 | CAWSVGSGAGTEAFF | TGTGCCTGGAGTGTAGGGTCGGGGGCAGGAACTGAAGCTTTCTTT
many | TRBJ2-3 | . | TRBV7-2 | CASSLDRIGADTQYF | TGTGCCAGCAGCTTAGACCGGATAGGTGCAGATACGCAGTATTTT
few | TRBJ1-2 | . | TRBV19 | CASSRSLSYGYTF | TGTGCTTCGTCCAGATCCCTCAGCTATGGCTACACCTTC
many | TRBJ1-2 | . | TRBV6-2/TRBV6-3 | CASSDGPYGYTF | TGTGCCAGCAGCGACGGACCATATGGCTACACCTTC
few | TRBJ2-7 | TRBD1 | TRBV29-1 | CSVAGDRGDEQYF | TGCAGCGTTGCAGGGGACAGGGGCGACGAGCAGTACTTC
few | TRBJ1-2 | . | TRBV7-9 | CASSLAMAGIDGYTF | TGTGCCAGCAGCTTAGCTATGGCAGGGATTGATGGCTACACCTTC
. | TRBJ1-4 | . | TRBV6-6 | CASSYVGRGELFF | TGTGCCAGCAGTTACGTGGGGCGGGGTGAACTGTTTTTT
few | TRBJ1-2 | . | TRBV12-5 | CASGFTEGTRDYGYTF | TGTGCTAGTGGTTTCACTGAGGGGACACGGGACTATGGCTACACCTTC
many | TRBJ1-2 | . | TRBV7-2 | CASSLSGDYGYTF | TGTGCCAGCAGCTTATCAGGGGACTATGGCTACACCTTC
few | TRBJ2-3 | TRBD2 | TRBV20-1 | CSARTSGGAREYF | TGCAGTGCTCGGACTAGCGGGGGGGCTAGGGAGTATTTT
few | TRBJ2-7 | . | TRBV20-1 | CSARGSDYEQYF | TGCAGTGCTAGAGGGTCCGACTACGAGCAGTACTTC
many | TRBJ2-7 | . | TRBV7-2 | CASSSLDRQYF | TGTGCCAGCAGCTCCCTAGATCGGCAGTACTTC
few | TRBJ2-3 | . | TRBV7-3 | CASSRYSTDTQYF | TGTGCCAGCAGCCGTTACAGCACAGATACGCAGTATTTT
. | TRBJ1-6 | . | TRBV9 | CASSFGPGTSNSPLHF | TGTGCCAGCAGCTTTGGACCCGGGACATCAAATTCACCCCTCCACTTT
. | TRBJ1-4 | . | TRBV27 | CASWSWPNEKLFF | TGTGCCAGTTGGTCCTGGCCAAATGAAAAACTGTTTTTT
few | TRBJ1-6 | . | TRBV19 | CASSGNRENSPLHF | TGTGCCAGTAGCGGAAACAGGGAAAATTCACCCCTCCACTTT
. | TRBJ1-3 | . | TRBV4-3 | CASSQDILSGNTIYF | TGCGCCAGCAGCCAAGATATCCTCTCTGGAAACACCATATATTTT
. | TRBJ1-2 | TRBD1 | TRBV7-6 | CASSLREPGQGYGYTF | TGTGCCAGCAGCTTAAGAGAGCCGGGACAGGGGTATGGCTACACCTTC
. | TRBJ2-1 | TRBD2 | TRBV29-1 | CSVYGEGRGGLNEQFF | TGCAGCGTTTACGGCGAAGGGCGGGGGGGCCTAAATGAGCAGTTCTTC
. | TRBJ1-1 | . | TRBV2 | CASGGGWNTEAFF | TGTGCCAGCGGAGGGGGTTGGAACACTGAAGCTTTCTTT
many | TRBJ1-1 | . | TRBV14 | CASSRDTGYYNTEAFF | TGTGCCAGCAGCCGGGACACGGGATACTACAACACTGAAGCTTTCTTT
many | TRBJ1-6 | . | TRBV7-2 | CASSRDYRGPLHF | TGTGCCAGCAGCCGGGACTACCGGGGACCCCTCCACTTT
few | TRBJ2-3 | TRBD2 | TRBV20-1 | CSARPWTSGFTDTQYF | TGCAGTGCTAGACCTTGGACTAGCGGTTTCACAGATACGCAGTATTTT
. | TRBJ1-1 | . | TRBV5-1 | CASSWAGEEAFF | TGCGCCAGCAGCTGGGCCGGGGAAGAAGCTTTCTTT
few | TRBJ1-5 | . | TRBV7-2 | CASSPAPNQPQHF | TGTGCCAGCAGCCCCGCCCCCAATCAGCCCCAGCATTTT
many | TRBJ2-1 | . | TRBV7-2 | CASSPVINYNEQFF | TGTGCCAGCAGCCCCGTAATAAACTACAATGAGCAGTTCTTC
. | TRBJ2-1 | . | TRBV2 | CASSDSSSYNEQFF | TGTGCCAGCAGTGACTCGAGCTCCTACAATGAGCAGTTCTTC
. | TRBJ1-1 | . | TRBV5-1 | CASSSLGVGTEAFF | TGCGCCAGCAGCTCCCTTGGGGTTGGCACTGAAGCTTTCTTT
. | TRBJ2-1 | . | TRBV12-3/TRBV12-4 | CASSPWGSVGSYNEQFF | TGTGCCAGCAGCCCCTGGGGATCCGTCGGCTCCTACAATGAGCAGTTCTTC
. | TRBJ2-3 | . | TRBV5-1 | CASSPNPGGENTDTQYF | TGCGCCAGCAGCCCGAACCCTGGGGGTGAGAACACAGATACGCAGTATTTT
few | TRBJ1-1 | . | TRBV6-5 | CASTETGNTEAFF | TGTGCCAGCACCGAGACAGGGAACACTGAAGCTTTCTTT
. | TRBJ2-7 | TRBD1 | TRBV7-9 | CASSFRTGNEQYF | TGTGCCAGCAGCTTCCGGACAGGGAACGAGCAGTACTTC
few | TRBJ1-2 | . | TRBV7-9 | CASSLAGSDYGYTF | TGTGCCAGCAGCTTAGCCGGGTCAGACTATGGCTACACCTTC
many | TRBJ2-7 | TRBD1 | TRBV7-6 | CASSLATGARIYEQYF | TGTGCCAGCAGCTTAGCCACAGGGGCCCGAATCTACGAGCAGTACTTC
few | TRBJ2-5 | . | TRBV2 | CASSIVGIGETQYF | TGTGCCAGTAGCATAGTAGGGATAGGAGAGACCCAGTACTTC
. | TRBJ1-6 | TRBD1 | TRBV7-8 | CASSATGDYAGSPLHF | TGTGCCAGCAGCGCGACAGGGGACTACGCTGGTTCACCCCTCCACTTT
few | TRBJ2-2 | . | TRBV6-5 | CASSYKGPGELFF | TGTGCCAGCAGTTACAAGGGCCCCGGGGAGCTGTTTTTT
many | TRBJ2-5 | TRBD2 | TRBV6-2/TRBV6-3 | CASSWTSGGAETQYF | TGTGCCAGCAGTTGGACTAGCGGGGGGGCAGAGACCCAGTACTTC
. | TRBJ1-3 | TRBD1 | TRBV6-6 | CASSYGQELGNTIYF | TGTGCCAGCAGTTATGGACAGGAACTTGGAAACACCATATATTTT
few | TRBJ1-3 | . | TRBV20-1 | CSASRDNSGNTIYF | TGCAGTGCTTCCCGGGACAACTCTGGAAACACCATATATTTT
. | TRBJ2-7 | . | TRBV5-6 | CASSSGFHEQYF | TGTGCCAGCAGCTCCGGGTTCCACGAGCAGTACTTC
few | TRBJ1-3 | . | TRBV14 | CASSQVNTIYF | TGTGCCAGCAGCCAAGTGAACACCATATATTTT
many | TRBJ1-2 | . | TRBV7-2 | CASRPDVIYGYTF | TGTGCCAGCAGACCTGACGTTATCTATGGCTACACCTTC